The 17 T cell receptor beta chains in this list originate from one sample, sequenced in a study of control samples from healthy donors and cancer patients (TCRdb year 2020). The library was produced with the immunoSEQ multiplex PCR assay. TCRdb re-hosts the immuneACCESS table, in-frame sequences only. Its copies lack some clones; in the studies checked, an unresolved V gene accounts for under half of them, and the cause for the rest is not known. The sample table lists some 130,000 clones, about 92% of them with a count of one. The ten largest clones take up 1.7% of the sample. Source material: PBMCs. The receptors here all came from a man aged 45-65 years with head and neck cancer.

V and J are TRBV12-3 or TRBV12-4 and TRBJ2-7; 11 bases are a match to TRBD1. The CDR3 has 13 amino acids. Trimming cost V 6 bases and J 5 bases; bases outside gene matches: 3. The CDR3 is CASRRTGGDEQYF. The CDR3 nucleotides read TGTGCCAGCAGGAGGACAGGGGGCGACGAGCAGTACTTC.

The chain combines TRBV4-1 with TRBJ1-2, with a possible D match to TRBD1 (6 bases). The CDR3 has 16 residues. Trimming pared 3 bases from V and 2 bases from J, leaving 16 bases between. Germline V gives CDR1 MGHRA, CDR2 YSYEKL. CDR3 sequence (DNA): TGCGCCAGCAGCCAGGCTAGACAGGAAACCAACTATGGCTACACCTTC. It yields the protein CASSQARQETNYGYTF.

This rearrangement joins TRBV2 to TRBJ2-2; D is undetermined. The CDR3 spans 13 residues. Germline loops: CDR1 SNHLY, CDR2 FYNNEI. V dropped 6 bases and J dropped 6 bases, with 11 bases sitting between them. The CDR3 sequence: CASRVVESGELFF. In DNA form, the CDR3 reads TGTGCCAGCAGAGTGGTGGAATCCGGGGAGCTGTTTTTT.

This chain connects TRBV19 to TRBJ2-1; TRBD2 matches 9 bases. V shed 1 base, J shed 10 bases, and the junction held 8 bases outside the gene matches. Per germline, CDR1 LNHDA and CDR2 SQIVND (reference sequence). This CDR3 spans 15 amino acids. This chain's CDR3 is CASSIVSAGGNEQFF. The CDR3 DNA follows: TGTGCCAGTAGTATAGTGTCAGCGGGGGGCAACGAGCAGTTCTTC.

The rearrangement links TRBV7-9 to TRBJ1-6, with 7 bases identical to TRBD1. Germline values: CDR1 SEHNR, CDR2 FQNEAQ (reference sequence). The CDR3 extends over 14 amino acids. The junction had 2 bases not matched to a gene; V was cut back by 2 bases and J by 7 bases. CDR3 loop: CASSLPGGNSPLHF. The CDR3, as DNA: TGTGCCAGCAGCTTACCAGGGGGGAATTCACCCCTCCACTTT.

This chain links TRBV6-5 with TRBJ1-2, with a tentative D call TRBD1 (5 bases). V gave up 6 bases and J gave up 4 bases, with 12 bases separating them. The length of the CDR3 is 13 residues. Germline lookup yields CDR1 MNHEY and CDR2 SVGAGI. As DNA, the CDR3 is TGTGCCAGCAGACTCCGGGACCCCTATGGCTACACCTTC. Translated: CASRLRDPYGYTF.

The gene calls are TRBV6-4 and TRBJ2-1; no definite D call. Germline V gene sequence: CDR1 MRHNA, CDR2 SNTAGT. This CDR3 region has 13 residues. Trimming shortened V by 0 bases and J by 5 bases, and 5 bases separated the two germline ends. For the CDR3, the DNA is TGTGCCAGCAGTGACTCAACCCACAATGAGCAGTTCTTC. It translates to CASSDSTHNEQFF.

This clone was detected only a few times. The chain recombines TRBV19 with TRBJ1-2; D is possibly TRBD1 (6 bases). Germline CDR1 and CDR2: LNHDA and SQIVND (reference sequence). This CDR3 is 13 amino acids long. V shed 3 bases and J shed 8 bases, with 13 bases lying between them. The CDR3 loop reads CASSIVGGEGYTF. As DNA, the CDR3 is TGTGCCAGTAGTATCGTCGGGGGCGAAGGCTACACCTTC.

This rearrangement joins TRBV5-1 to TRBJ2-3; 8 bases are a match to TRBD2. The CDR3 extends over 16 amino acids. Unmatched junction bases numbered 8, after V lost 4 bases and J lost 1 base. In germline, CDR1 is SGHRS, CDR2 YFSETQ. The CDR3 region has the DNA TGCGCCAGCAGCCAGGTAGCGGGGTCCCGCACAGATACGCAGTATTTT. This codes for CASSQVAGSRTDTQYF.

This clone appeared a few times. The chain recombines TRBV6-5 with TRBJ1-1; D is ambiguous. CDR1 is MNHEY and CDR2 is SVGAGI in the germline V gene. This CDR3 spans 14 amino acids. Trimming pared 5 bases from V and 1 base from J, leaving 11 bases between. Here the CDR3 reads CASSHRTENTEAFF. In DNA form, the CDR3 reads TGTGCCAGCAGTCACCGGACCGAGAACACTGAAGCTTTCTTT.

Here the CDR3 DNA reads TGTGCCAGCAGCCCTGGGACTCTCCACACAGATACGCAGTATTTT. It specifies CASSPGTLHTDTQYF. The chain employs TRBV3-1 (or the pseudogene TRBV3-2) and TRBJ2-3, with D possibly being TRBD2 (6 bases). This CDR3 spans 15 amino acids. From germline, CDR1 is LGHDT and CDR2 YNNKEL (reference sequence). With 4 bases removed from V and 2 bases from J, the gap between germline ends came to 13 bases.

The genes are TRBV6-1 and TRBJ2-3; no clear D gene. The V gene lost 3 bases and the J gene lost 5 bases, with 9 bases spanning the gap. CDR3 length: 13 residues. Germline V gives CDR1 MNHNS, CDR2 SASEGT. The CDR3 spells CASSDPHLDTQYF. The CDR3 region has the DNA TGTGCCAGCAGTGATCCCCATTTAGATACGCAGTATTTT.

The chain is built from TRBV3-1 (or the pseudogene TRBV3-2) and TRBJ1-1; D remains unclear. V was trimmed by 7 bases and J by 5 bases, leaving 11 bases between them. This CDR3 is 12 amino acids long. Germline V lookup: CDR1 LGHDT, CDR2 YNNKEL (reference sequence). The CDR3 protein is CASTLLGTEAFF. The CDR3 bases are TGTGCCAGCACCCTCCTGGGGACTGAAGCTTTCTTT.

This clone has just one count. This chain joins TRBV6-2 or TRBV6-3 and TRBJ1-5, with 8 bases lining up with TRBD1. V lost 6 bases to trimming and J lost 7 bases; unmatched junction nucleotides: 11. Looked up from germline, CDR1 is MNHEY and CDR2 is SVGEGT. The CDR3 is 15 amino acids. CDR3 sequence: CASSLRTGSNQPQHF. For the CDR3, the DNA is TGTGCCAGCAGCCTCCGGACAGGGTCTAACCAGCCCCAGCATTTT.

The CDR3 spells CASSLQGRGRDEQFF. The CDR3 nucleotides are TGTGCCAGCAGCTTACAGGGCCGGGGAAGGGATGAGCAGTTCTTC. This chain joins TRBV11-3 and TRBJ2-1, with D tentatively TRBD1 or TRBD2 (5 bases each). Trimming stripped 2 bases from V and 8 bases from J, with 16 bases between. This CDR3 has 15 amino acids. CDR1 is SGHNT, CDR2 YENEEA, per germline.

This clone was seen just once. This chain links TRBV10-3 with TRBJ2-3; 11 bases are a match to TRBD2. This CDR3 is built from 22 residues. V gave up 1 base and J gave up 0 bases; unmatched junction bases: 18. The germline V gene encodes CDR1 ENHRY and CDR2 SYGVKD. The CDR3 reads CAISEYGVALAGEWTSTDTQYF. In DNA form, the CDR3 reads TGTGCCATCAGTGAGTACGGTGTGGCACTAGCGGGGGAATGGACTAGCACAGATACGCAGTATTTT.

V usage is TRBV28 and J usage is TRBJ1-6; D is uncertain. The CDR3 is 14 amino acids. Germline V CDR1 and CDR2: MDHEN, SYDVKM. Trimming stripped 7 bases from V and 4 bases from J, with 11 bases between. This chain's CDR3 is CASTSVPYNSPLHF. CDR3 sequence (DNA): TGTGCCAGCACTTCGGTCCCTTATAATTCACCCCTCCACTTT.